Presented here are 30 T cell receptor beta chains from one specimen sequenced in a study of blood T cells in healthy people across ages. Using a J-beta primer mix together with a sample-barcoded 5' primer, a second PCR was run for about 7 to 12 cycles. TCRdb recomputed calls from the 5' RACE reads with MiXCR, one row per CDR3 protein. The profile shows about 1,500,000 distinct CDR3 sequences, roughly 28% of them singletons. Sequencing was carried out using blood. The receptors stem from a young woman in good health.

The gene calls are TRBV5-5 and TRBJ2-1; 9 bases line up with TRBD2. Germline lookup yields CDR1 SGHKS and CDR2 YYEKEE (reference sequence). This CDR3 comprises 16 residues. After removal of 4 bases from V and 4 bases from J, the junction contained 9 bases not matched to a gene. CDR3 residues: CASSPSLSGGYNEQFF. CDR3 in DNA: TGTGCCAGCAGCCCCTCGTTGAGCGGGGGGTACAATGAGCAGTTCTTC.

CDR3 bases: TGTGCCAGAAACCCATATGAGCGGCCCCAAGAGACCCAGTACTTC. It encodes CARNPYERPQETQYF. The chain combines TRBV19 with TRBJ2-5, with D perhaps TRBD2 (5 bases). Per germline, CDR1 LNHDA and CDR2 SQIVND (reference sequence). Trimming removed 9 bases at V and 1 base at J, with 18 bases between. The CDR3 loop spans 15 amino acids.

The J gene is TRBJ1-2, the V gene TRBV15; TRBD1 agrees at 8 bases. The V and J ends lost 4 bases and 3 bases, in that order; junction bases with no gene match: 7. The CDR3 totals 15 residues. Germline V gene sequence: CDR1 LNHNV, CDR2 YYDKDF (reference sequence). CDR3 in DNA: TGTGCCACCAGCATAACCGGGACAGGCGACTATGGCTACACCTTC. It translates to CATSITGTGDYGYTF.

This clonotype has ten or more counts. The V call is TRBV20-1, the J call TRBJ2-1, with 10 bases lining up with TRBD2. Germline values: CDR1 DFQATT, CDR2 SNEGSKA (reference sequence). The CDR3 loop spans 16 amino acids. V shed 6 bases and J 5 bases; nucleotides not matched to a gene: 13. The CDR3 loop reads CSAVIQLAGPDNEQFF. The CDR3 DNA is TGCAGTGCCGTCATACAACTAGCGGGACCTGACAATGAGCAGTTCTTC.

This chain uses TRBV20-1 with TRBJ2-3; D gene unclear. Trimming took off 3 bases at V and 6 bases at J, with 19 bases between the two ends. Per germline, CDR1 DFQATT and CDR2 SNEGSKA (reference sequence). The CDR3 extends over 15 amino acids. This CDR3 is CSASPPRVGADTQYF. The CDR3 region has the DNA TGCAGTGCTAGCCCTCCCCGTGTGGGCGCGGATACGCAGTATTTT.

The V call is TRBV12-3 or TRBV12-4, the J call TRBJ1-2, with 8 bases identical to TRBD1. There are 14 residues in the CDR3. V lost 5 bases, J lost 6 bases, and 8 bases stayed unmatched. CDR3 coding DNA: TGTGCCAGCAGTCGAACTACAGGGGGAGATGGCTACACCTTC. It specifies CASSRTTGGDGYTF.

This clonotype was recorded many times. The genes are TRBV29-1 and TRBJ1-2, with 9 bases matching TRBD1. This CDR3 contains 11 residues. The V gene's germline CDR1 is SQVTM and CDR2 ANQGSEA. Here the CDR3 reads CSTTGGYGYTF. The CDR3 DNA sequence: TGCAGTACGACAGGGGGGTATGGCTACACCTTC.

V gene TRBV4-3 combines with J gene TRBJ2-1; D is uncertain. Per germline, CDR1 LGHNA and CDR2 YSLEER. Trimming removed 3 bases at V and 9 bases at J, with 9 bases between. The CDR3 totals 12 residues. The CDR3 DNA reads TGCGCCAGCAGCCACCCTTATGGTGAGCAGTTCTTC. Its protein product is CASSHPYGEQFF.

The chain joins TRBV12-5 to TRBJ1-5; D not certain. The V gene's germline CDR1 is LGHNT and CDR2 FRNRAP. CDR3 length: 14 residues. V was shortened by 5 bases and J by 7 bases, with 15 bases between the two germline ends. CDR3 in amino acids: CASGPTRHKQPQHF. In nucleotides, the CDR3 is TGTGCTAGTGGTCCAACCAGGCATAAACAGCCCCAGCATTTT.

This sequence joins TRBV7-2 and TRBJ2-3; D unresolved. V lost 1 base, J lost 6 bases, and 14 bases lay in between. The CDR3 is made up of 15 amino acids. Germline-derived CDR1 and CDR2 are SGHTA and FQGNSA. The CDR3: CASSLGSYTQDTQYF. The CDR3 region has the DNA TGTGCCAGCAGCTTAGGGAGCTACACACAGGATACGCAGTATTTT.

Concerning this clonotype itself: Germline and junction disagree at one end, which may indicate a read error. The genes are TRBV7-2 and TRBJ2-3; either TRBD1 or TRBD2 may fit D (5 bases each). Germline V gene sequence: CDR1 SGHTA, CDR2 FQGNSA. There are 16 residues in the CDR3. The CDR3 sequence: CASSLAKGRRTDAQYF. The CDR3 bases are TGTGCCAGCAGCTTAGCGAAGGGACGGCGAACAGATGCGCAGTATTTT.

Here the CDR3 reads CASSVGGQGIDEQYF. The CDR3 DNA reads as TGTGCCAGCAGCGTAGGGGGACAGGGCATAGACGAGCAGTACTTC. The chain is built from TRBV9 and TRBJ2-1, with TRBD1 identical over 9 bases. Near its end, the DNA agrees better with TRBJ2-7, so the J call may be wrong. The CDR3 extends over 15 amino acids. From germline, CDR1 is SGDLS and CDR2 YYNGEE.

This chain joins TRBV2 and TRBJ2-4, with TRBD2 identical over 13 bases. The DNA end is a closer match to TRBJ2-7, so the J assignment may be wrong. This CDR3 has 17 residues. CDR1 SNHLY and CDR2 FYNNEI come from the germline V gene. The CDR3 loop reads CASSGALLAGGWYEQYF. Here the CDR3 DNA reads TGTGCCAGCAGTGGAGCCTTACTAGCGGGAGGGTGGTACGAGCAGTACTTC.

This chain uses TRBV7-2 with TRBJ1-6, with unresolved D. V lost 6 bases and J lost 9, with 18 bases in between. Germline lookup yields CDR1 SGHTA and CDR2 FQGNSA. CDR3 length equals 15 residues. CDR3 nucleotides: TGTGCCAGCAGTCCTAGTTTCGGAACCTTTTCACCCCTCCACTTT. Translation gives CASSPSFGTFSPLHF.

This clonotype turned up a few times. The chain links TRBV20-1 to TRBJ1-1; the D gene is possibly TRBD1 (5 bases). Per the germline V gene, CDR1 is DFQATT and CDR2 is SNEGSKA (reference sequence). This CDR3 spans 13 amino acids. Between the trimmed V and J ends, which lost 5 bases and 0 bases, there was a span of 10 bases. In nucleotides, the CDR3 is TGCAGTGCTTTGGGGACTATGAACACTGAAGCTTTCTTT. Translating it yields CSALGTMNTEAFF.

This clonotype is a singleton in its sample. The genes are TRBV6-5 and TRBJ2-1; perhaps TRBD1 as D (7 bases). The CDR3 sequence is 11 residues long. Germline lookup yields CDR1 MNHEY and CDR2 SVGAGI. DNA for the CDR3: TGTGAGGGACAGCGGGCGAATGAGCAGTTCTTC. Translating gives CEGQRANEQFF.

With respect to this clonotype: A much bigger clone sits one base away, suggesting this may be a read error. This CDR3 fails to terminate in the conserved phenylalanine or tryptophan, so it likely reflects a read error. This rearrangement joins TRBV5-1 to TRBJ2-5; no clear D gene. The CDR3 runs 14 residues. Trimming removed 4 bases from V and 3 bases from J, with 13 bases in between. Germline V CDR1 and CDR2: SGHRS, YFSETQ. CDR3 region: CASSPAIAEETQYY. The CDR3 region has the DNA TGCGCCAGCAGCCCGGCCATTGCGGAAGAGACCCAGTACTAC.

The V call is TRBV24-1, the J call TRBJ1-2; 7 positions match TRBD1. The germline gives CDR1 KGHDR, CDR2 SFDVKD. CDR3 size: 15 residues. V shed 4 bases, J shed 7 bases, and the junction held 11 bases outside the gene matches. The CDR3 here is CATSDPIGGGGGYTF. DNA of the CDR3: TGTGCCACCAGTGACCCTATCGGAGGGGGCGGTGGCTACACCTTC.

This clonotype was picked up many times. The rearrangement links TRBV6-2 or TRBV6-3 to TRBJ2-7; D is perhaps TRBD2 (5 bases). This CDR3 is 11 amino acids long. The V gene's germline CDR1 is MNHEY and CDR2 SVGEGT. CDR3 residues: CSSSYGYEQYF. CDR3 nucleotides: TGTTCTAGCAGTTACGGCTACGAGCAGTACTTC.

The chain has TRBV12-3 or TRBV12-4 and TRBJ2-1; 11 nucleotides agree with TRBD2. This CDR3 spans 15 amino acids. V gave up 6 bases and J gave up 6 bases; unmatched junction bases: 7. CDR3 loop: CASSQTSGSINEQFF. CDR3 nucleotide sequence: TGTGCCAGCAGCCAAACTAGCGGGAGTATCAATGAGCAGTTCTTC.

This clonotype was seen only a few times. The V and J genes are TRBV3-1 and TRBJ1-1; D is uncertain. Trimming left V 1 base short and J 3 bases short, with 15 bases between. The CDR3 consists of 16 residues. Germline loops: CDR1 LGHDT, CDR2 YNNKEL (reference sequence). CDR3 DNA sequence: TGTGCCAGCAGCCAAGGTAGTTATGTATCAGACACTGAAGCTTTCTTT. It is translated as CASSQGSYVSDTEAFF.

Concerning this clonotype itself: A junction end diverges from the germline sequence, so it may reflect a read error. Here the CDR3 reads CASSLGVRTGTQYF. The CDR3 region has the DNA TGTGCCAGCAGCTTAGGGGTTAGGACAGGTACGCAGTATTTT. V and J are TRBV7-2 and TRBJ2-3; 7 nucleotides line up with TRBD1. This CDR3 has 14 amino acids. Germline V gene lookup returns CDR1 SGHTA and CDR2 FQGNSA.

This clonotype appeared many times. J is TRBJ1-5 and V is TRBV7-8; D might be TRBD1 (6 bases). Germline CDR1 is SGHVS and CDR2 is FQNEAQ. V was cut by 5 bases and J by 0 bases, with 14 bases left in between. The CDR3 extends over 16 amino acids. The CDR3 coding sequence is TGTGCCAGCAGCCCCCTAGGGGGGGGTAGCAATCAGCCCCAGCATTTT. Its protein is CASSPLGGGSNQPQHF.

The chain carries TRBV20-1 and TRBJ2-2, with D unclear. There are 13 residues in the CDR3. Trimming took 0 bases from V and 8 from J, leaving 10 bases between them. CDR1 is DFQATT, CDR2 SNEGSKA, per germline (reference sequence). CDR3 residues: CSARDGNVGELFF. The CDR3 DNA follows: TGCAGTGCTAGAGATGGTAACGTTGGGGAGCTGTTTTTT.

A note on this clonotype: The junction departs from germline at one end; a sequencing error may be responsible. The J gene is TRBJ1-5, the V gene TRBV18; 9 bases match TRBD1. There are 15 residues in the CDR3. Looked up from germline, CDR1 is KGHSH and CDR2 is LQKENI. As DNA, the CDR3 is TGTGTCAGCTCACCACGGACAGGGGAGAATCAGCCCCAGCATTTT. Translating it yields CVSSPRTGENQPQHF.

The rearrangement joins TRBV7-9 to TRBJ1-4; D unclear. This CDR3 is built from 15 residues. Germline V gives CDR1 SEHNR, CDR2 FQNEAQ (reference sequence). V was shortened by 5 bases and J by 2 bases, with 12 bases between the two germline ends. The CDR3 loop is CASSLLGFTNEKLFF. The CDR3 nucleotides read TGTGCCAGCAGCCTCCTGGGCTTCACTAATGAAAAACTGTTTTTT.

This chain connects TRBV6-5 to TRBJ1-6, with a tentative D call TRBD1 (5 bases). The germline gives CDR1 MNHEY, CDR2 SVGAGI. The CDR3 sequence is 13 residues long. The V end was cut by 8 bases, the J end by 5 bases, with 10 bases between. DNA of the CDR3: TGTGCCAGCCGAAGGGGTAATAATTCACCCCTCCACTTT. Amino acid sequence: CASRRGNNSPLHF.

CDR3 residues: CSVAGLTEAFF. CDR3 nucleotides: TGCAGCGTCGCGGGGTTGACTGAAGCTTTCTTT. V usage is TRBV29-1 and J usage is TRBJ1-1; D remains ambiguous. The germline V and J ends were trimmed by 6 bases and 5 bases, with 10 bases remaining between them. The length of the CDR3 is 11 residues. In germline, CDR1 is SQVTM, CDR2 ANQGSEA.

The chain couples TRBV3-1 to TRBJ1-2; 8 bases are shared with TRBD1. Looked up from germline, CDR1 is LGHDT and CDR2 is YNNKEL (reference sequence). Losses at the gene ends were 5 bases for V and 7 bases for J; bases not matched to a gene: 9. The CDR3 is 14 residues long. CDR3 in DNA: TGTGCCAGCAGCTGCCGGGACAGGCGGAGTGGCTACACCTTC. It codes for CASSCRDRRSGYTF. Full variable domain (remainder filled in from reference TRBV3-1 and TRBJ1-2): DTAVSQTPKYLVTQMGNDKSIKCEQNLGHDTMYWYKQDSKKFLKIMFSYNNKELIINETVPNRFSPKSPDKAHLNLHINSLELGDSAVYFCASSCRDRRSGYTFGSGTRLTVV.

This clonotype was seen only a few times. The chain uses TRBV7-6 and TRBJ2-2, with 7 bases lining up with TRBD1. The CDR3 length is 14 residues. Losses at the gene ends were 0 bases for V and 7 bases for J; bases not matched to a gene: 2. Germline V gives CDR1 SGHVS, CDR2 FNYEAQ. CDR3 amino acids: CASSLAGGGGELFF. The CDR3 DNA sequence: TGTGCCAGCAGCTTAGCAGGGGGCGGCGGGGAGCTGTTTTTT.